This entry is about one TCR beta chain. V dropped 4 bases and J dropped 5; count of bases not matched to a gene: 12. In germline, CDR1 is SGHKS, CDR2 YYEKEE (reference sequence). This CDR3 region has 17 residues. The sample belongs to a study of blood T cell repertoires in COVID-19. About the research overall: Samples representing acute and convalescent COVID-19 were sourced from the United States, Italy and Spain.

As processed by the authors: From reference gene primer amplification, estimates of nucleated cell counts were derived. TCRdb's table, derived via immunoSEQ multiplex PCR, lists solely in-frame clones and lacks some. V and J calls and clone size are as listed in that table; D and trimming were resolved from the DNA. The top ten hold approximately 1.8% of the sample, which has fewer than 400,000 clones, roughly 91% seen once. Seattle's cohort entered during active infection and was followed longitudinally. Sequencing was performed on peripheral blood. The receptor was derived from a woman in her twenties or thirties with COVID-19, enrolled during active disease. This sequence joins TRBV5-5 and TRBJ2-1, with 10 bases fitting TRBD2. CDR3 sequence (DNA): TGTGCCAGCAGCCAGGGCAGAATAGCGGGGGGTAACAATGAGCAGTTCTTC. It yields the protein CASSQGRIAGGNNEQFF.